These 26 T cell receptor beta chains were all obtained from the same sample, sequenced in a study of T cell changes during pregnancy in multiple sclerosis. TCRdb's table, derived via immunoSEQ multiplex PCR, lists solely in-frame clones and lacks some. The table shows fewer than 75,000 clones, with approximately 91% occurring only once. The sample consisted of peripheral blood, taken in the second trimester of pregnancy. The receptor set was obtained from a female donor with multiple sclerosis, enrolled in a pregnancy study.

The chain joins TRBV7-9 to TRBJ2-7; TRBD1 aligns across 7 bases. The CDR3 spans 15 residues. Per the germline V gene, CDR1 is SEHNR and CDR2 is FQNEAQ (reference sequence). Trimming removed 6 bases from V and 3 bases from J; junction bases left unmatched: 11. CDR3 in amino acids: CASSSGQSAYYEQYF. CDR3 coding DNA: TGTGCCAGCAGTTCGGGACAGTCAGCCTACTACGAGCAGTACTTC. Complete variable domain (other parts from reference TRBV7-9 and TRBJ2-7): DTGVSQNPRHKITKRGQNVTFRCDPISEHNRLYWYRQTLGQGPEFLTYFQNEAQLEKSRLLSDRFSAERPKGSFSTLEIQRTEQGDSAMYLCASSSGQSAYYEQYFGPGTRLTVT.

The rearrangement uses TRBV18 and TRBJ1-3, with D possibly TRBD1 on 6 matching bases. This CDR3 is 18 amino acids long. In germline, CDR1 is KGHSH, CDR2 LQKENI. The ends were cut back, 3 bases at V and 2 bases at J, with 20 bases in the middle. Here the CDR3 reads CASSPGKVGGRTGNTIYF. The CDR3 nucleotides are TGTGCCAGCTCACCCGGGAAGGTAGGGGGAAGAACTGGAAACACCATATATTTT.

This sequence joins TRBV19 and TRBJ2-1; weak D call: TRBD1 (6 bases). The V end lost 5 bases, the J end lost 6 bases, and 17 bases lay between the germline ends. This CDR3 has 15 residues. CDR1 and CDR2 (germline): LNHDA, SQIVND (reference sequence). CDR3 in DNA: TGTGCCAGTAGTGCCCAACTAACAGGGATCAATGAGCAGTTCTTC. Amino acids: CASSAQLTGINEQFF.

The count of this clone is one. The chain links TRBV9 to TRBJ2-7; the match to TRBD1 covers 11 bases. From germline, CDR1 is SGDLS and CDR2 YYNGEE. The CDR3 loop spans 13 amino acids. Unmatched junction bases numbered 3, after V lost 4 bases and J lost 6 bases. The CDR3 DNA reads as TGTGCCAGCAGCATCGGGACAGGGGGCGAGCAGTACTTC. This gives the protein CASSIGTGGEQYF. Combining the CDR3 with reference TRBV9 and TRBJ2-7 gives the whole variable domain DSGVTQTPKHLITATGQRVTLRCSPRSGDLSVYWYQQSLDQGLQFLIQYYNGEERAKGNILERFSAQQFPDLHSELNLSSLELGDSALYFCASSIGTGGEQYFGPGTRLTVT.

The table lists this clone with a count of one. The V and J genes are TRBV7-2 and TRBJ1-6; 7 bases map to TRBD1. Germline V gene sequence: CDR1 SGHTA, CDR2 FQGNSA. This CDR3 has 13 residues. The V segment lost 3 bases and the J segment 7 bases; nucleotides outside the gene matches: 0. The CDR3 DNA sequence: TGTGCCAGCAGCTTGGACAGGAATTCACCCCTCCACTTT. Translating it yields CASSLDRNSPLHF.

The gene calls are TRBV25-1 and TRBJ2-7, with D maybe TRBD1 (6 bases). The CDR3 has 13 amino acids. Germline CDR1 MGHDK, CDR2 SYGVNS. The ends were cut back, 2 bases at V and 3 bases at J, with 8 bases in the middle. CDR3 DNA: TGTGCCAGCAGTGAAGGGGGCCTCTACGAGCAGTACTTC. Protein sequence: CASSEGGLYEQYF.

There are a few counts of this clone. The rearrangement joins TRBV5-4 to TRBJ2-3; TRBD2 aligns across 9 bases. Germline V gene sequence: CDR1 SGHNT, CDR2 YYREEE (reference sequence). V was pared by 4 bases and J by 4 bases, with 4 bases of the junction left unmatched. CDR3 length: 14 residues. The CDR3 region has the DNA TGTGCCAGCAGCCTTGGACTAGCGCCAGATACGCAGTATTTT. Translation gives CASSLGLAPDTQYF.

This chain joins TRBV7-9 and TRBJ1-5, with TRBD1 identical over 7 bases. The CDR3 totals 14 residues. The V and J ends lost 6 bases and 4 bases, in that order; junction bases with no gene match: 6. The V gene's germline CDR1 is SEHNR and CDR2 FQNEAQ (reference sequence). CDR3 coding DNA: TGTGCCAGCAGTTGGACGGGACAGAATCAGCCCCAGCATTTT. It encodes CASSWTGQNQPQHF.

The chain is built from TRBV13 and TRBJ2-7, with 8 bases identical to TRBD2. CDR3 length equals 15 residues. After removal of 2 bases from V and 2 bases from J, the junction contained 5 bases not matched to a gene. CDR1 is PRHDT, CDR2 FYEKMQ, per germline (reference sequence). The CDR3 region is CASSLTSGTTYEQYF. As DNA, the CDR3 is TGTGCCAGCAGCTTAACTAGCGGTACTACCTACGAGCAGTACTTC. Full variable domain (missing parts from reference TRBV13 and TRBJ2-7): AAGVIQSPRHLIKEKRETATLKCYPIPRHDTVYWYQQGPGQDPQFLISFYEKMQSDKGSIPDRFSAQQFSDYHSELNMSSLELGDSALYFCASSLTSGTTYEQYFGPGTRLTVT.

This clone was detected once. The chain employs TRBV4-1 and TRBJ2-4; weak D call: TRBD2 (6 bases). Per the germline V gene, CDR1 is MGHRA and CDR2 is YSYEKL. The CDR3 has 19 residues. The germline V and J ends were trimmed by 0 bases and 1 base, with 19 bases remaining between them. The CDR3 here is CASSQDRGEGRRAKNIQYF. CDR3 sequence (DNA): TGCGCCAGCAGCCAAGATCGCGGCGAGGGGAGGAGGGCCAAAAACATTCAGTACTTC.

The chain recombines TRBV7-8 with TRBJ2-7; D is perhaps TRBD1 (6 bases). V was clipped by 3 bases and J by 3 bases, with 12 bases between them. Germline CDR1 SGHVS, CDR2 FQNEAQ. CDR3 length: 14 amino acids. The CDR3 region has the DNA TGTGCCAGCAGCTTCGACAGGTCCTACTACGAGCAGTACTTC. Amino acid sequence: CASSFDRSYYEQYF. The full variable domain, rest sourced from reference TRBV7-8 and TRBJ2-7, is GAGVSQSPRYKVAKRGQDVALRCDPISGHVSLFWYQQALGQGPEFLTYFQNEAQLDKSGLPSDRFFAERPEGSVSTLKIQRTQQEDSAVYLCASSFDRSYYEQYFGPGTRLTVT.

The V gene is TRBV27, the J gene TRBJ1-1; TRBD1 agrees at 7 bases. This CDR3 region has 14 residues. Germline trimming cut 3 bases from V and 0 bases from J; bases unmatched to any gene: 1. Germline CDR1 reads MNHEY; CDR2 reads SMNVEV (reference sequence). In DNA form, the CDR3 reads TGTGCCAGCAGTTTCCAGGGGGTGAACACTGAAGCTTTCTTT. Translation: CASSFQGVNTEAFF.

The rearrangement uses TRBV15 and TRBJ1-5, with D tentatively TRBD1 (5 bases). The CDR3 has 17 amino acids. The V end lost 0 bases, the J end lost 3 bases, and 15 bases lay between the germline ends. Germline loops: CDR1 LNHNV, CDR2 YYDKDF (reference sequence). Here the CDR3 reads CATSRDVRARSNQPQHF. CDR3 in DNA: TGTGCCACCAGCAGAGATGTCAGGGCGCGATCCAATCAGCCCCAGCATTTT.

A remark on this clone: The junction differs from germline at one of its ends, possibly a read error. The chain is built from TRBV12-5 and TRBJ1-4; 7 bases map to TRBD1. The CDR3 covers 14 residues. Per germline, CDR1 LGHNT and CDR2 FRNRAP. The CDR3 sequence is CASGLGQLNEKLFF. The CDR3 bases are TGTGCTAGTGGCTTGGGACAGCTAAATGAAAAACTGTTTTTT.

The chain carries TRBV29-1 and TRBJ2-7; weak D call: TRBD2 (7 bases). The CDR3 has 13 residues. V dropped 8 bases and J dropped 2 bases, with 16 bases sitting between them. Germline CDR1 SQVTM, CDR2 ANQGSEA. CDR3 coding DNA: TGCAGCATTCCCCTCGGGGGGCCCTACGAGCAGTACTTC. It encodes CSIPLGGPYEQYF.

V is TRBV30 and J is TRBJ2-5; 16 positions match TRBD2. This CDR3 comprises 16 residues. The V and J ends lost 2 bases and 5 bases, in that order; junction bases with no gene match: 5. The germline V gene encodes CDR1 GTSNPN and CDR2 SVGIG (reference sequence). CDR3 sequence (DNA): TGTGCCTGGAGTCCGGGACTAGCGGGAGGGCCGGAGACCCAGTACTTC. Translated, it gives CAWSPGLAGGPETQYF.

This clone is a singleton in its sample. The chain employs TRBV25-1 and TRBJ2-5; TRBD1 matches at 9 bases. The CDR3 runs to 15 residues. Germline CDR1 reads MGHDK; CDR2 reads SYGVNS. J was trimmed by 5 bases and V by 3 bases; bases with no gene match: 7. The CDR3 spells CASSESQGAGETQYF. The CDR3 DNA is TGTGCCAGCAGTGAGTCACAGGGGGCTGGGGAGACCCAGTACTTC.

The V and J genes are TRBV4-1 and TRBJ1-1; 8 bases match TRBD1. This CDR3 spans 15 amino acids. Trimming cost V 3 bases and J 5 bases; bases outside gene matches: 8. CDR1 and CDR2 from the germline V gene are MGHRA and YSYEKL. CDR3 sequence: CASSQNRDRFTEAFF. Here the CDR3 DNA reads TGCGCCAGCAGCCAGAACCGGGACAGGTTTACTGAAGCTTTCTTT.

The chain combines TRBV27 with TRBJ2-1; 13 positions agree with TRBD2. Trimming removed 8 bases from V and 3 bases from J; junction bases left unmatched: 7. The CDR3 totals 16 residues. CDR1 and CDR2 (germline): MNHEY, SMNVEV (reference sequence). The CDR3 DNA follows: TGTGCCAGCTCGAGACTAGCGGGAGGTAACTACAATGAGCAGTTCTTC. It yields the protein CASSRLAGGNYNEQFF.

The J gene is TRBJ2-1, the V gene TRBV19; possible D gene TRBD1, 6 bases. This CDR3 spans 12 amino acids. Germline V lookup: CDR1 LNHDA, CDR2 SQIVND (reference sequence). The V gene lost 6 bases and the J gene lost 7 bases, with 10 bases spanning the gap. CDR3: CASRYRENEQFF. The CDR3 bases are TGTGCCAGTAGGTACAGGGAAAATGAGCAGTTCTTC.

The count of this clone is one. The chain carries TRBV4-1 and TRBJ1-3; D is unclear. The germline V gene encodes CDR1 MGHRA and CDR2 YSYEKL. The CDR3 has 15 amino acids. The ends were cut back, 0 bases at V and 5 bases at J, with 11 bases in the middle. The CDR3, as DNA: TGCGCCAGCAGCCAAGATGTAGAGGGTCGAAACACCATATATTTT. This translates into CASSQDVEGRNTIYF.

J is TRBJ2-7 and V is TRBV6-6; 8 nucleotides agree with TRBD2. Germline assignment: CDR1 MNHNY and CDR2 SVGAGI (reference sequence). Losses at the gene ends were 7 bases for V and 3 bases for J; bases not matched to a gene: 11. The CDR3 runs 15 residues. CDR3 bases: TGTGCCAGCAACCTAAAACCCGGGACTAGCTACGAGCAGTACTTC. This encodes CASNLKPGTSYEQYF.

This chain uses TRBV29-1 with TRBJ1-2; a possible D gene is TRBD1 (5 bases). The V gene lost 4 bases and the J gene lost 5 bases, with 14 bases spanning the gap. The germline V gene encodes CDR1 SQVTM and CDR2 ANQGSEA. CDR3 length: 13 residues. The DNA of the CDR3 is TGCAGCGTTGGCAGGGTTGTTCAGTATGGCTACACCTTC. It specifies CSVGRVVQYGYTF.

The chain joins TRBV9 to TRBJ2-2; D possibly corresponds to TRBD2 (5 bases). Germline V gives CDR1 SGDLS, CDR2 YYNGEE. Trimming pared 0 bases from V and 8 bases from J, leaving 11 bases between. The CDR3 consists of 14 residues. The CDR3 sequence: CASSVDYGVGELFF. Here the CDR3 DNA reads TGTGCCAGCAGCGTAGATTACGGGGTGGGGGAGCTGTTTTTT.

The V call is TRBV7-2, the J call TRBJ2-1, with D possibly TRBD2 on 6 matching bases. The CDR3 is made up of 13 amino acids. V was pared by 1 base and J by 9 bases, with 10 bases between. CDR1 is SGHTA and CDR2 is FQGNSA in the germline V gene. CDR3 loop: CASSLGLEGEQFF. CDR3 nucleotide sequence: TGTGCCAGCAGCTTAGGACTAGAAGGTGAGCAGTTCTTC. Filled out from reference TRBV7-2 and TRBJ2-1, the complete variable domain reads GAGVSQSPSNKVTEKGKDVELRCDPISGHTALYWYRQSLGQGLEFLIYFQGNSAPDKSGLPSDRFSAERTGGSVSTLTIQRTQQEDSAVYLCASSLGLEGEQFFGPGTRLTVL.

The chain carries TRBV19 and TRBJ2-3; 7 bases fit TRBD1. CDR1 is LNHDA, CDR2 SQIVND, per germline (reference sequence). Trimming removed 5 bases from V and 3 bases from J; junction bases left unmatched: 8. The CDR3 has 15 residues. DNA for the CDR3: TGTGCCAGTAGTGGCCTGGGACAGCCTACAGATACGCAGTATTTT. It is translated as CASSGLGQPTDTQYF.